Presented here are 32 T cell receptor beta chains from one specimen sequenced in a study of T cells in Graves' hyperthyroidism and ophthalmopathy. RNA transcripts provided the source from which TCR beta CDR3 regions were amplified. The HTBI primer set served for first-round RT-PCR of the TCR CDR3. Each CDR3 protein is one row after TCRdb ran MiXCR on the multiplex PCR reads. The repertoire holds about 610,000 distinct CDR3 sequences, with approximately 14% as singletons. Sequencing used blood. The receptors come from a woman aged 40 to 50 with Graves' ophthalmopathy.

The chain combines TRBV4-1 with TRBJ2-1; D is possibly TRBD1 or TRBD2 (5 bases each). Trimming cost V 4 bases and J 0 bases, with 13 bases left between them. This CDR3 comprises 16 residues. Germline V CDR1 and CDR2: MGHRA, YSYEKL. CDR3 bases: TGCGCCAGCAGCCGCACCCCCGGGACCTCCTACAATGAGCAGTTCTTC. This gives the protein CASSRTPGTSYNEQFF.

V is TRBV12-3 or TRBV12-4 and J is TRBJ1-3, with 9 nucleotides matching TRBD1. The V and J ends lost 4 bases and 8 bases, in that order; junction bases with no gene match: 6. The CDR3 spans 14 residues. The CDR3 nucleotides are TGTGCCAGCAGTTCGGGACAGGGTCTGGACACCATATATTTT. Translation gives CASSSGQGLDTIYF.

In the case of this clonotype: At one boundary the junction diverges from the germline segment, which might be a read error. V usage is TRBV4-1 and J usage is TRBJ1-1; D is uncertain. The CDR3 length is 15 residues. Per the germline V gene, CDR1 is MGHRA and CDR2 is YSYEKL. Written as DNA, the CDR3 is TGCGCCAGCAGCCTAGACCCCGGAGAGAACACTGAAGCTCTCTTT. Translation gives CASSLDPGENTEALF.

In the case of this clonotype: One base away lies a much larger clone, so this may be a sequencing read error. The rearrangement joins TRBV7-8 to TRBJ2-2; D is ambiguous. The CDR3 spans 12 residues. Germline-derived CDR1 and CDR2 are SGHVS and FQNEAQ. The CDR3 sequence: CACSIGPRELFF. The CDR3 DNA reads TGTGCCTGCAGCATCGGACCGCGGGAGCTGTTTTTT. The full variable domain, completed using reference TRBV7-8 and TRBJ2-2, is GAGVSQSPRYKVAKRGQDVALRCDPISGHVSLFWYQQALGQGPEFLTYFQNEAQLDKSGLPSDRFFAERPEGSVSTLKIQRTQQEDSAVYLCACSIGPRELFFGEGSRLTVL.

V usage is TRBV30 and J usage is TRBJ1-2; D possibly corresponds to TRBD1 (6 bases). CDR1 GTSNPN and CDR2 SVGIG come from the germline V gene (reference sequence). The CDR3 is 13 residues long. V lost 2 bases, J lost 3 bases, and 10 bases lay in between. For the CDR3, the DNA is TGTGCCTGGAGTTCCGGGGGCGACTATGGCTACACCTTC. Translated: CAWSSGGDYGYTF.

This clonotype was observed at least ten times. The genes are TRBV20-1 and TRBJ2-2; 8 nucleotides agree with TRBD1. CDR3 length: 15 residues. Germline V gene lookup returns CDR1 DFQATT and CDR2 SNEGSKA (reference sequence). V shed 4 bases, J shed 3 bases, and the junction held 7 bases outside the gene matches. The DNA of the CDR3 is TGCAGTGCTACTCCGGACAGGGCTGACACCGGGGAGCTGTTTTTT. Amino acids: CSATPDRADTGELFF.

This chain's CDR3 is CASSYSGGAGQGAREQYF. The CDR3 region has the DNA TGTGCCAGCAGTTATTCGGGGGGCGCGGGACAGGGGGCAAGGGAGCAGTACTTC. V usage is TRBV6-2 or TRBV6-3 and J usage is TRBJ2-7; TRBD1 agrees at 12 bases. V lost 3 bases, J lost 7 bases, and 16 bases stayed unmatched. CDR1 is MNHEY, CDR2 SVGEGT, per germline. CDR3 length: 18 residues.

This clonotype was recorded many times. The chain links TRBV7-2 to TRBJ2-7; TRBD2 matches at 11 bases. This CDR3 contains 14 residues. Germline CDR1 is SGHTA and CDR2 is FQGNSA. Germline trimming cut 5 bases from V and 6 bases from J; bases unmatched to any gene: 6. As DNA, the CDR3 is TGTGCCAGCAGCCCGACTAGCGGGAACCGCGAGCAGTACTTC. Protein sequence: CASSPTSGNREQYF.

The sample holds many counts of this clonotype. The chain carries TRBV6-5 and TRBJ2-3; perhaps TRBD2 as D (5 bases). The germline CDR1 and CDR2 sequences are MNHEY and SVGAGI. This CDR3 spans 17 amino acids. V was cut by 2 bases and J by 5 bases, with 20 bases left in between. The CDR3 nucleotides read TGTGCCAGCAGTTACGATGCCGGGATGTCCCTTTTAGATACGCAGTATTTT. This translates into CASSYDAGMSLLDTQYF.

This clonotype occurred many times. The genes are TRBV6-5 and TRBJ1-5; no reliable D call. CDR3 size: 14 residues. V lost 0 bases and J 5 bases, leaving 8 bases between the germline ends. Germline V gene sequence: CDR1 MNHEY, CDR2 SVGAGI. CDR3 coding DNA: TGTGCCAGCAGTTACTCGAGGGTCGATCAGCCCCAGCATTTT. Translation: CASSYSRVDQPQHF.

The CDR3 loop reads CASSQDGGETNTEAFF. The CDR3 region has the DNA TGCGCCAGCAGCCAAGATGGAGGGGAGACGAACACTGAAGCTTTCTTT. V usage is TRBV4-3 and J usage is TRBJ1-1, with D tentatively TRBD1 (5 bases). Trimming removed 0 bases from V and 1 base from J, with 12 bases in between. The CDR3 totals 16 residues. Germline loops: CDR1 LGHNA, CDR2 YSLEER.

This clonotype was detected ten times or more. The J gene is TRBJ1-1, the V gene TRBV19; D gene uncertain. Germline assignment: CDR1 LNHDA and CDR2 SQIVND (reference sequence). The V and J ends lost 3 bases and 6 bases respectively, with 8 bases between them. CDR3 size: 12 residues. CDR3 loop: CASSIDGAEAFF. In DNA form, the CDR3 reads TGTGCCAGTAGTATCGATGGGGCTGAAGCTTTCTTT.

This clonotype came up many times. The chain couples TRBV27 to TRBJ1-2; D is ambiguous. The V gene's germline CDR1 is MNHEY and CDR2 SMNVEV (reference sequence). V lost 4 bases and J lost 1, with 13 bases in between. This CDR3 has 15 residues. CDR3 sequence: CASSWSASFNYGYTF. The CDR3 DNA sequence: TGTGCCAGCAGTTGGTCCGCCTCATTTAACTATGGCTACACCTTC.

This clonotype was observed at least ten times. The CDR3 sequence: CASSQKQSYGYTF. Written as DNA, the CDR3 is TGTGCCAGCAGCCAGAAACAGTCCTATGGCTACACCTTC. The chain employs TRBV12-3 or TRBV12-4 and TRBJ1-2; D gene unclear. V was pared by 6 bases and J by 4 bases, with 12 bases between. The CDR3 loop spans 13 amino acids.

This clonotype turned up a few times. The chain uses TRBV7-9 and TRBJ2-5; 8 bases match TRBD2. Germline values: CDR1 SEHNR, CDR2 FQNEAQ (reference sequence). There are 14 residues in the CDR3. J was trimmed by 5 bases and V by 5 bases; bases with no gene match: 7. CDR3 sequence reads: CASSPGLEGETQYF. CDR3 sequence (DNA): TGTGCCAGCAGCCCGGGACTAGAGGGCGAGACCCAGTACTTC.

There are many counts of this clonotype. This chain uses TRBV5-1 with TRBJ2-5, with 13 bases that match TRBD2. Germline V gene data show CDR1 as SGHRS and CDR2 as YFSETQ. The CDR3 is made up of 18 amino acids. The J segment lost 3 bases and the V segment lost 2 bases, leaving 10 bases of the junction unmatched. This chain's CDR3 is CASSLWTSGSGGEETQYF. The CDR3 bases are TGCGCCAGCAGCTTATGGACTAGCGGGAGTGGAGGGGAAGAGACCCAGTACTTC.

This clonotype was observed many times. The chain is built from TRBV19 and TRBJ2-2, with 7 nucleotides matching TRBD2. The V segment lost 5 bases and the J segment 5 bases; nucleotides outside the gene matches: 11. CDR3 length: 16 residues. Germline V lookup: CDR1 LNHDA, CDR2 SQIVND (reference sequence). The CDR3: CASSSLSGVGTGELFF. The DNA of the CDR3 is TGTGCCAGTAGTTCTCTCAGCGGGGTCGGAACCGGGGAGCTGTTTTTT.

This chain uses TRBV18 with TRBJ1-2; D is uncertain. The CDR3 runs to 13 residues. The V end lost 3 bases, the J end lost 3 bases, and 8 bases lay between the germline ends. Germline V lookup: CDR1 KGHSH, CDR2 LQKENI. The CDR3 DNA reads as TGTGCCAGCTCACCGTCAGAGGACTATGGCTACACCTTC. Translation gives CASSPSEDYGYTF.

This clonotype was observed at least ten times. The J gene is TRBJ2-7, the V gene TRBV6-2 or TRBV6-3, with D possibly matching TRBD2 (5 bases). From germline, CDR1 is MNHEY and CDR2 SVGEGT. Between the trimmed V and J ends, which lost 5 bases and 7 bases, there was a span of 12 bases. There are 12 residues in the CDR3. CDR3: CASSNTRREQYF. DNA for the CDR3: TGTGCCAGCAGTAATACTAGACGTGAGCAGTACTTC.

This clonotype was counted between two and nine times. This chain connects TRBV3-1 to TRBJ2-5; D uncertain. CDR1 and CDR2 from the germline V gene are LGHDT and YNNKEL (reference sequence). V lost 2 bases and J 4 bases, leaving 8 bases between the germline ends. There are 13 residues in the CDR3. In nucleotides, the CDR3 is TGTGCCAGCAGCCAAACGTCGCGAGAGACCCAGTACTTC. This sequence encodes CASSQTSRETQYF.

The chain recombines TRBV7-2 with TRBJ2-5; D call uncertain. Deletions cut 6 bases from V and 1 base from J, with 12 bases between. In germline, CDR1 is SGHTA, CDR2 FQGNSA. The CDR3 is 14 amino acids. CDR3 in DNA: TGTGCCAGCAGGCTTGCCTTATTCCAAGAGACCCAGTACTTC. As protein: CASRLALFQETQYF.

This clonotype was picked up many times. This chain uses TRBV6-5 with TRBJ1-2; 8 bases are shared with TRBD1. CDR3 length: 13 amino acids. The trim removed 11 bases at V and 5 bases at J, leaving 10 bases unmatched. Looked up from germline, CDR1 is MNHEY and CDR2 is SVGAGI. CDR3 in DNA: TGTGCCGGGAACGACAGGGGTGCTTATGGCTACACCTTC. Protein product: CAGNDRGAYGYTF.

This clonotype was counted many times. The gene calls are TRBV28 and TRBJ2-7; D possibly matches TRBD1 or TRBD2 (5 bases each). V was trimmed by 5 bases and J by 5 bases, leaving 16 bases between them. CDR1 is MDHEN, CDR2 SYDVKM, per germline. The CDR3 is made up of 14 amino acids. CDR3 amino acids: CASSPGPTLNEQYF. The CDR3 coding sequence is TGTGCCAGCAGTCCGGGACCGACCCTTAACGAGCAGTACTTC. Complete variable domain (other parts from reference TRBV28 and TRBJ2-7): DVKVTQSSRYLVKRTGEKVFLECVQDMDHENMFWYRQDPGLGLRLIYFSYDVKMKEKGDIPEGYSVSREKKERFSLILESASTNQTSMYLCASSPGPTLNEQYFGPGTRLTVT.

This clonotype was detected many times. V usage is TRBV5-1 and J usage is TRBJ2-7, with 10 bases matching TRBD1. This CDR3 is 14 amino acids long. Germline CDR1 and CDR2: SGHRS and YFSETQ. J gave up 6 bases and V 4 bases, and 7 bases lay outside the gene matches. In DNA form, the CDR3 reads TGCGCCAGCAGCATCGGACAGGGGGACCGCGAGCAGTACTTC. Its translation is CASSIGQGDREQYF.

This clonotype was observed many times. The conserved final phenylalanine or tryptophan is absent from the CDR3, which likely points to a read error. The chain carries TRBV6-2 or TRBV6-3 and TRBJ2-6; TRBD1 or TRBD2 may be the D gene (5 bases each). V was trimmed by 5 bases and J by 6 bases, leaving 14 bases between them. Germline-derived CDR1 and CDR2 are MNHEY and SVGEGT. The CDR3 covers 15 residues. CDR3 DNA sequence: TGTGCCAGCAGTAAAGGGACGGCGGCGGCCAACGTCCTGACTTCC. Amino acids: CASSKGTAAANVLTS.

The chain combines TRBV7-2 with TRBJ1-1; D gene unclear. Per germline, CDR1 SGHTA and CDR2 FQGNSA. There are 14 residues in the CDR3. The V gene lost 1 base and the J gene lost 3 bases, with 9 bases spanning the gap. This CDR3 reads CASSLGALDTEAFF. DNA of the CDR3: TGTGCCAGCAGCTTAGGCGCTTTGGACACTGAAGCTTTCTTT.

This clonotype has more than one count but fewer than ten. The chain employs TRBV30 and TRBJ2-5; TRBD2 is a possible D gene (6 bases). Between the trimmed V and J ends, which lost 0 bases and 5 bases, there was a span of 13 bases. The V gene's germline CDR1 is GTSNPN and CDR2 SVGIG (reference sequence). This CDR3 is 14 amino acids long. The CDR3 DNA reads TGTGCCTGGAGTGTAGGTAGCGGTAGGGAGACCCAGTACTTC. The encoded protein is CAWSVGSGRETQYF.

This clonotype has a count of ten or more. The rearrangement links TRBV12-3 or TRBV12-4 to TRBJ2-2, with a weak D call TRBD2 (5 bases). The CDR3 has 15 amino acids. V lost 5 bases, J lost 6 bases, and 16 bases lay in between. CDR3 residues: CASSPLAFGSGELFF. For the CDR3, the DNA is TGTGCCAGCAGTCCTCTAGCTTTCGGCTCCGGGGAGCTGTTTTTT.

The sample holds a few counts of this clonotype. V is TRBV20-1 and J is TRBJ2-7; possible D gene TRBD1, 6 bases. The V gene lost 5 bases and the J gene lost 6 bases, with 26 bases spanning the gap. Germline lookup yields CDR1 DFQATT and CDR2 SNEGSKA (reference sequence). This CDR3 is 16 amino acids long. CDR3 DNA: TGCAGTGCTGCCCATCCTGCCCGTGTGGGGGCCGGCGAGCAGTACTTC. This codes for CSAAHPARVGAGEQYF.

This clonotype has only a few counts. A much bigger clone sits one base away, suggesting this may be a read error. The CDR3 here is CASSEKRAYTGAFF. The CDR3 nucleotides read TGCGCCAGCAGTGAGAAAAGGGCGTATACTGGAGCTTTCTTT. The chain links TRBV10-1 to TRBJ1-1, with D uncertain. There are 14 residues in the CDR3. The germline gives CDR1 WNHNN, CDR2 SYGVQD (reference sequence).

This clonotype has a handful of counts. The rearrangement uses TRBV11-3 and TRBJ2-5; D call uncertain. The CDR3 contains 13 residues. Trimming removed 5 bases from V and 5 bases from J, with 12 bases in between. Germline-derived CDR1 and CDR2 are SGHNT and YENEEA. The CDR3 loop is CASSPSISETQYF. The CDR3, as DNA: TGTGCCAGCAGCCCTAGTATATCGGAGACCCAGTACTTC. Combining the CDR3 with reference TRBV11-3 and TRBJ2-5 gives the whole variable domain EAGVVQSPRYKIIEKKQPVAFWCNPISGHNTLYWYLQNLGQGPELLIRYENEEAVDDSQLPKDRFSAERLKGVDSTLKIQPAELGDSAVYLCASSPSISETQYFGPGTRLLVL.

The rearrangement links TRBV19 to TRBJ2-7; D possibly uses TRBD1 or TRBD2 (6 bases each). Germline V lookup: CDR1 LNHDA, CDR2 SQIVND (reference sequence). There are 15 residues in the CDR3. Trimming left V 4 bases short and J 3 bases short, with 16 bases between. Here the CDR3 DNA reads TGTGCCAGTAGTAGGGGGGACACCTCAATCTACGAGCAGTACTTC. Its translation is CASSRGDTSIYEQYF.